This paragraph covers one T cell receptor beta chain sequence. This entry belongs to a study of blood T cell repertoires in COVID-19. At the level of the study: COVID-19 samples from acute and convalescent phases originated in the United States, Italy and Spain.

V was trimmed by 6 bases and J by 7 bases, leaving 21 bases between them. The CDR3 contains 15 residues. Germline CDR1 reads MRHNA; CDR2 reads SNTAGT. The table came from immunoSEQ multiplex PCR; TCRdb's copy has only in-frame clones and leaves some out. The sample has hundreds of thousands of clones; approximately 88% are singletons. The rearrangement uses TRBV6-4 and TRBJ1-1, with D tentatively TRBD1 (6 bases). The sequence came from a woman aged 45-65 years with COVID-19, enrolled during active disease. Material for sequencing was peripheral blood. The CDR3, as DNA: TGTGCCAGCAGGGTAGACCGGGGGGCTTCGGGTGAAGCTTTCTTT. Its protein product is CASRVDRGASGEAFF.